This T cell receptor beta chain is drawn from a study of T cell repertoires in cytomegalovirus infection. Each CDR3 protein is one row after TCRdb ran MiXCR on the reads. Among approximately 260,000 distinct CDR3 sequences listed, about 15% were seen once. The CDR3 contains 15 residues. The V segment lost 5 bases and the J segment 1 base; nucleotides outside the gene matches: 6. Germline CDR1 reads ENHRY; CDR2 reads SYGVKD. Many counts were recorded for this clonotype. Its target is unknown. General study points: The cumulative frequency of public TCR beta families distinguished individuals who carried CMV together with the relevant HLA. HLA-C-restricted TCR beta clonotypes specific for CMV led the ex vivo response.

The sequenced sample consisted of CD8+ T cells from PBMCs. J is TRBJ1-1 and V is TRBV10-3; 8 bases match TRBD1. The receptor's source is a human donor in good health (CMV status not recorded). Some clones in this sample may be carry-over from other donors' samples. CDR3 sequence (DNA): TGTGCCATCAGTTTGACAGGGGACCCGAACACTGAAGCTTTCTTT. Its translation: CAISLTGDPNTEAFF.